This TCR beta chain was recorded in a study of blood T cell repertoires in COVID-19. Study as a whole: Sources were T cells, B-cell-depleted T cells, or PBMCs; the material itself was cDNA or gDNA.

Clones were read by immunoSEQ multiplex PCR, and TCRdb kept only the in-frame ones, dropping some. Found here are roughly 38,000 clones, 78% of them singletons; the top ten hold 25% to 35%. CDR3 size: 16 residues. Looked up from germline, CDR1 is MDHEN and CDR2 is SYDVKM. Losses at the gene ends were 6 bases for V and 1 base for J; bases not matched to a gene: 6. This TCR derives from a man between 60 and 75 years old with acute or convalescent COVID-19. Sequences were obtained from peripheral blood. The chain couples TRBV28 to TRBJ2-1; 10 bases match TRBD2. CDR3: CASRYLAGVSYNEQFF. The CDR3 DNA reads TGTGCCAGCAGGTACCTAGCGGGAGTTTCCTACAATGAGCAGTTCTTC.